The source of this TCR beta chain is a study of T cell responses to AZD1222 COVID-19 vaccine. The CDR3 contains 15 residues. Assay: immunoSEQ multiplex PCR; the TCRdb copy retains only in-frame clones and omits some. This sample has about 110,000 clones, with about 85% found just once. V gene TRBV21-1 combines with J gene TRBJ1-5; TRBD1, the table's D call, lacks a check against the DNA. TRBV21-1 corresponds to a pseudogene. The input for sequencing was peripheral blood, taken on day 0 of AZD1222 vaccination. This clonotype was obtained from an adult in good health. The CDR3 DNA follows: TGTGCCAGCAGCGCCCACAGGGTTAGCAATCAGCCCCAGCATTTT. Translation gives CASSAHRVSNQPQHF.